This T cell receptor (beta chain) was recovered during a study of T cell changes during pregnancy in multiple sclerosis. V was clipped by 3 bases and J by 6 bases; unmatched bases: 2. This CDR3 spans 13 amino acids. Germline-derived CDR1 and CDR2 are MNHEY and SMNVEV (reference sequence). The table came from immunoSEQ multiplex PCR; TCRdb's copy has only in-frame clones and leaves some out. This sample has roughly 100,000 clones, with approximately 90% found just once. The sample consisted of peripheral blood, taken after pregnancy. The clonotype was recovered from a female donor with multiple sclerosis, enrolled in a pregnancy study. J is TRBJ2-5 and V is TRBV27; 9 bases align to TRBD1. The CDR3 loop reads CASSFYRGQTQYF. DNA of the CDR3: TGTGCCAGCAGTTTCTACAGGGGGCAGACCCAGTACTTC.